This T cell receptor beta chain was recovered during a study of blood T cell repertoires in COVID-19 (dated by TCRdb to 2020 to 2021). A note on the overall study: Samples covering the acute and convalescent phases of COVID-19 were provided by collaborators in the United States, Italy and Spain. The prospective study material was composed of cDNA or gDNA derived from T cells, B-cell-depleted T cells, or PBMCs. Deeply sampled blood TCRbeta repertoires from subjects exposed to, actively infected with, or recovered from COVID-19 were included in the dataset. A freely available public database, intended as a resource for researchers studying the immune response to SARS-CoV-2, is where the repertoires were released. Samples were obtained from the ongoing ImmuneRACE study (first 160 participants) and from roughly 1,300 subjects provided by 6 global collaborators. Sample metadata almost always included a de-identified subject ID, COVID-19 status, age in years and sex. Where HLA class I and class II types were available, the types were taken from metadata supplied by the sample provider, not from assay-based typing. Study-level results and caveats: How much clinical and demographic metadata was included differed by source and by participant, and the metadata was provided uncurated.

On this clone: What antigen it recognizes has not been identified. Base-call qualities are not available, and no considerably larger clone is one nucleotide away.

Each collaborating institution followed its own protocols to collect whole blood in K2EDTA tubes. For TCRbeta analysis, collaborator samples were shipped as frozen whole blood, as isolated PBMCs, or as DNA extracted from either sample type. TCRbeta CDR3 regions were amplified from genomic DNA by means of the immunoSEQ Assay, a bias-controlled multiplex PCR. In the paper's pipeline: Within the assay, amplification of reference gene primers was used to estimate how many nucleated cells each sample contained. To quantify the absolute abundance of each unique TCRbeta CDR3 rearrangement, sequence reads were collapsed and filtered. For each sample, productive Simpson clonality was calculated as the square root of Simpson's diversity index over productive rearrangements. Held by TCRdb, this immuneACCESS table contains in-frame sequences only and omits some clones. Under half of the omission traces to an unresolved V gene where checked; the cause of the rest is unknown. V and J calls and clone size come straight from that table; D and trimming were deduced from the DNA. Present in this sample are about 140,000 clones, 81% of which were seen just once. The ten largest clonotypes hold over 8% of the sample.

The germline V gene (reference sequence) supplies CDR1 LNHDA and CDR2 SQIVND. V loses 4 bases at its end and J loses 3 bases; junction bases beyond the gene matches: 9. The CDR3 holds 16 amino acids from the cysteine to the phenylalanine. Only the CDR3 DNA stays, 48 bases, in frame from base 1. The sequenced material came from peripheral blood. The sequence derives from a human donor in a cohort sampled during active COVID-19. Recombination connected TRBV19 to TRBJ1-5; 7 central nucleotides agree with TRBD1. The DNA reads TGTGCCAGTAGTACCACCCCGACAGGGATCAATCAGCCCCAGCATTTT. Its translation is CASSTTPTGINQPQHF.